This record concerns one T cell receptor (beta chain) sequence. Its antigen is not identified. Original methodology: Across clinicopathological groups, CDR3 differences served as the basis for building a distant-metastasis classifier for papillary thyroid cancer. Via MiXCR, TCRdb re-called the PCR reads. The V and J calls reflect TCRdb's pipeline rather than the authors' work. The repertoire holds more than 6,500 clones, with approximately 32% as singletons. The data were taken from a study of metastatic and nonmetastatic thyroid tumors. Study-wide background: Repertoire comparison spanned blood and tumor or nodule tissue of malignant and benign thyroid patients. Study outcomes and limitations: Benign nodules were reported to have significantly lower TCR beta diversity than malignant thyroid tumors, in blood and tumor.

The CDR3 is made up of 17 amino acids. Germline-derived CDR1 and CDR2 are DFQATT and SNEGSKA (reference sequence). The V gene lost 6 bases and the J gene lost 3 bases, with 27 bases spanning the gap. Every patient underwent thyroid surgery untreated. V usage is TRBV20-1 and J usage is TRBJ2-7; D tentatively reads TRBD1 or TRBD2 (6 bases each). Sequencing input: adjacent normal tissue. This sequence originates from a female donor with papillary thyroid cancer or a benign thyroid nodule (not recorded which). Some clones in this sample may be carry-over from other donors' samples. The CDR3 DNA follows: TGCAGTGCCCGAGGGGGGACAAGGACATCCGAGGGCTACGAGCAGTACTTC. It translates to CSARGGTRTSEGYEQYF.